This T cell receptor (beta chain) is drawn from a study of blood T cell repertoires in COVID-19. Looking at the study overall: PBMCs, B-cell-depleted T cells, or T cells were the source of the cDNA or gDNA that made up the material.

V shed 3 bases and J shed 4 bases, with 10 bases lying between them. The CDR3 loop spans 14 amino acids. The germline gives CDR1 KGHSH, CDR2 LQKENI. In the authors' workflow: Counts of nucleated cells, estimated from reference gene primer amplification, were obtained. Produced via immunoSEQ multiplex PCR; TCRdb's table is partial and in-frame only. V and J calls and clone size are as listed in that table; D and trimming were resolved from the DNA. The sample yields tens of thousands of clones, roughly four fifths seen once. The sequenced sample consisted of peripheral blood. The rearrangement links TRBV18 to TRBJ1-5, with D tentatively TRBD1 (6 bases). This sequence was found in a man aged 45-60 years with active or convalescent COVID-19. The CDR3 loop is CASSPTGENQPQHF. The CDR3 coding sequence is TGTGCCAGCTCACCGACAGGAGAGAATCAGCCCCAGCATTTT.